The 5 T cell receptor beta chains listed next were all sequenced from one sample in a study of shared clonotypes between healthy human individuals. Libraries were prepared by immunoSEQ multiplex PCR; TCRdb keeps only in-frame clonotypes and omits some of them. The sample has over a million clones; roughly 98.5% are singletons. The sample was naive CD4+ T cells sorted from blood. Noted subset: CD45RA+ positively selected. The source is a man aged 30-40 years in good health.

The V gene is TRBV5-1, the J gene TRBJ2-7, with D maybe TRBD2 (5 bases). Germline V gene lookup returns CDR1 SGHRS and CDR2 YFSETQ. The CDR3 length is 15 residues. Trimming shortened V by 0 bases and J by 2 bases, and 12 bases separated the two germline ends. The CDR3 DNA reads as TGCGCCAGCAGCTTGGCCGTCGGGAAGCCCTACGAGCAGTACTTC. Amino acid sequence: CASSLAVGKPYEQYF.

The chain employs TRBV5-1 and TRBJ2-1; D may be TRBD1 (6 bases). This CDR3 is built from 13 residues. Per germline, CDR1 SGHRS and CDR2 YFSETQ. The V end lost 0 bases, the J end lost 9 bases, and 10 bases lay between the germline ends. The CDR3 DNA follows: TGCGCCAGCAGCTTGGACAGGGCAGGTGAGCAGTTCTTC. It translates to CASSLDRAGEQFF.

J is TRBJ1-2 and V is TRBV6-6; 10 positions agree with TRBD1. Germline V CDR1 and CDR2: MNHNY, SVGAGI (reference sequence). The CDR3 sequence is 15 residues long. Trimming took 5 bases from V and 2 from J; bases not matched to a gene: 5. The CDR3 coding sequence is TGTGCCAGCAGTCAGCGACAGGGGGCGAACTATGGCTACACCTTC. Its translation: CASSQRQGANYGYTF.

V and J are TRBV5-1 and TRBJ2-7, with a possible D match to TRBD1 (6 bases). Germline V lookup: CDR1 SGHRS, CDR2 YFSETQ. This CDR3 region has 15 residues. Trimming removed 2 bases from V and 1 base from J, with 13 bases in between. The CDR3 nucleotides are TGCGCCAGCAGCTTTCGGACAGATCCTTCCTACGAGCAGTACTTC. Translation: CASSFRTDPSYEQYF.

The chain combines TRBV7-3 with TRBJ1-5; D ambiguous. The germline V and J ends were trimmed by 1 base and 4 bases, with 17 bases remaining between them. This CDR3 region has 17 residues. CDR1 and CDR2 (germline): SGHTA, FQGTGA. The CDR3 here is CASSLKFGVGANQPQHF. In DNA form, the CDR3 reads TGTGCCAGCAGCTTAAAATTCGGTGTCGGTGCTAATCAGCCCCAGCATTTT.